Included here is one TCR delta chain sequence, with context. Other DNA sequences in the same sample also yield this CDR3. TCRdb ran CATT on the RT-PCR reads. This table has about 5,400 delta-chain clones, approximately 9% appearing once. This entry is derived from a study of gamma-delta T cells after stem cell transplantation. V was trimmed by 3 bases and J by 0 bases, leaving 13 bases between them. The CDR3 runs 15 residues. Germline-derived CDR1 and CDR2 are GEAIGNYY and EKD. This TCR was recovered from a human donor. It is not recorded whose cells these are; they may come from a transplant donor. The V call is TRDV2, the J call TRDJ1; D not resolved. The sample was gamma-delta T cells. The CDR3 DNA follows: TGTGCCTGTGACTCGATCGGGAAGTACACCGATAAACTCATCTTT. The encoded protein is CACDSIGKYTDKLIF.